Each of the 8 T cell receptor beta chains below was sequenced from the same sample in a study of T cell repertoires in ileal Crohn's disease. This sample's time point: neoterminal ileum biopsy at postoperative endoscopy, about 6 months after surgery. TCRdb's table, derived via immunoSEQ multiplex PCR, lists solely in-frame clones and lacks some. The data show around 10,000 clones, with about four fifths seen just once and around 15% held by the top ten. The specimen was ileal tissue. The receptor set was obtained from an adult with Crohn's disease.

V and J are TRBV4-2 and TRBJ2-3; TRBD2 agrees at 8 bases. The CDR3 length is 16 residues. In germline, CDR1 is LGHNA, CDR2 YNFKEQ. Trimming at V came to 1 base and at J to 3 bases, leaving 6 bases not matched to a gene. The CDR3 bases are TGTGCCAGCAGCCAAGGTTCAGCGGGAGTGACAGATACGCAGTATTTT. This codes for CASSQGSAGVTDTQYF.

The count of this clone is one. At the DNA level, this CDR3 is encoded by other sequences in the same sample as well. The CDR3 DNA reads as TGTGCCAGCTCCGGGACAGGGGGCAATCAGCCCCAGCATTTT. This sequence encodes CASSGTGGNQPQHF. The chain links TRBV19 to TRBJ1-5, with 10 bases identical to TRBD1. CDR3 length equals 14 residues. The V gene's germline CDR1 is LNHDA and CDR2 SQIVND (reference sequence). J was trimmed by 2 bases and V by 9 bases; bases with no gene match: 4.

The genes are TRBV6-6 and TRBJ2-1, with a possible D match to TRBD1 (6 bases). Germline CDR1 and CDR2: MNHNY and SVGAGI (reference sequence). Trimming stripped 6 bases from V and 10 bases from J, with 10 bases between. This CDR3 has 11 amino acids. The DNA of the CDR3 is TGTGCCAGCAGACTAGGGACAGAGCAGTTCTTC. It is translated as CASRLGTEQFF.

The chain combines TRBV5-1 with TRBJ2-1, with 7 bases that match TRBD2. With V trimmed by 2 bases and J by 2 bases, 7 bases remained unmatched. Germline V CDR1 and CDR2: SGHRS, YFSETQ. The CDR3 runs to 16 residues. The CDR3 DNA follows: TGCGCCAGCAGCTTATCCGGGACTACCGCCTACAATGAGCAGTTCTTC. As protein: CASSLSGTTAYNEQFF. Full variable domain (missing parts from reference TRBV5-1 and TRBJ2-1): KAGVTQTPRYLIKTRGQQVTLSCSPISGHRSVSWYQQTPGQGLQFLFEYFSETQRNKGNFPGRFSGRQFSNSRSEMNVSTLELGDSALYLCASSLSGTTAYNEQFFGPGTRLTVL.

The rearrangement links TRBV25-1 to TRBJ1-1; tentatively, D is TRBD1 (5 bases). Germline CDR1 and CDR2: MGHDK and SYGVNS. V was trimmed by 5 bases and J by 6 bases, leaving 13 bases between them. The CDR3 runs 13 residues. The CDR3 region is CASSRGGYAEAFF. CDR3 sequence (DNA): TGTGCCAGCAGTCGGGGGGGGTATGCTGAAGCTTTCTTT.

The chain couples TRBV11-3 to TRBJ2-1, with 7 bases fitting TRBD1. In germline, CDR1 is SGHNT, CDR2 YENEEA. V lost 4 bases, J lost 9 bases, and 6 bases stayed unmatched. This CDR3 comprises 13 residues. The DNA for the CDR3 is TGTGCCAGCAGCTCGTCAAGGACAGGTGAGCAGTTCTTC. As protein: CASSSSRTGEQFF.

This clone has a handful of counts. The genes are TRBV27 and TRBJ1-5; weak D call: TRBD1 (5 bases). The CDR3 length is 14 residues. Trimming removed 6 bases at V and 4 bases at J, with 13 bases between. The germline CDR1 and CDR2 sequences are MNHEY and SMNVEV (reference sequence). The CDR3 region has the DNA TGTGCCAGCAGCATGGACAACGGGAATCAGCCCCAGCATTTT. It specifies CASSMDNGNQPQHF.

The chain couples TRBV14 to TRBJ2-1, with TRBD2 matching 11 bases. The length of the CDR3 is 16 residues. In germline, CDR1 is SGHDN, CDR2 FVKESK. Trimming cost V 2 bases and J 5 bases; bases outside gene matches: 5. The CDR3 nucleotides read TGTGCCAGCAGCCAATGGGGTAGCGGGAGGGACAATGAGCAGTTCTTC. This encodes CASSQWGSGRDNEQFF.